This TCR beta chain was recovered during a study of T cells after yellow fever vaccination. Study-wide points: Weaker, the secondary response had a peak occurring faster, on day 5 versus 15. Most primary-vaccination clones recurred post-booster (roughly 96% CD4, over 70% CD8). Only a small proportion of the clonotypes turned up in both the CD4 and the CD8 compartments, likely arising from convergent recombination.

This clonotype was counted a few times. Its antigen is still unknown. Generation of TCR cDNA used 5'RACE template switching (which added a universal primer site and UMIs). TCRdb re-called the 5' RACE reads through MiXCR, storing one row per CDR3 protein. The sample includes nearly 550,000 distinct CDR3 sequences, over 15% of them seen just once. Trimming removed 6 bases from V and 5 bases from J; junction bases left unmatched: 9. CDR3 length: 15 residues. The TCR was taken from a man between 25 and 39 years old who received the YFV17D yellow fever vaccine. The chain carries TRBV12-3 or TRBV12-4 and TRBJ2-2; 7 bases line up with TRBD2. The source material was PBMCs, sampled 15 days after the yellow fever booster vaccination. CDR3 loop: CASRGGASGTGELFF. CDR3 DNA sequence: TGTGCCAGCAGGGGAGGGGCCTCTGGGACCGGGGAGCTGTTTTTT.